The 4 T cell receptor beta chains in this list originate from one sample, sequenced in a study of cytomegalovirus exposure and HLA in healthy donors. It was with 60 Vbeta and 13 Jbeta primers that the PCR ran. Repertoires were generated with immunoSEQ multiplex PCR, while TCRdb's copy carries only in-frame clones and drops some. The sample yields 200,000 or so clones, around 82% seen once. The sample comprised PBMCs. The receptors stem from a boy younger than 18 in good health and CMV-seronegative.

This chain joins TRBV30 and TRBJ2-5, with TRBD1 as a possible D gene (5 bases). The V gene's germline CDR1 is GTSNPN and CDR2 SVGIG (reference sequence). V was pared by 1 base and J by 5 bases, with 11 bases between. The CDR3 is made up of 13 amino acids. CDR3 sequence: CAWSDQGYETQYF. CDR3 nucleotides: TGTGCCTGGAGTGATCAGGGTTATGAGACCCAGTACTTC.

V is TRBV13 and J is TRBJ2-1, with TRBD2 identical over 9 bases. Germline V gives CDR1 PRHDT, CDR2 FYEKMQ (reference sequence). J was trimmed by 6 bases and V by 10 bases; bases with no gene match: 28. CDR3 length: 20 residues. The CDR3 bases are TGTGCCATTCGAGGGGTAGCGGGGGTCAGTTCGAGAACTACGGGCAATGAGCAGTTCTTC. It translates to CAIRGVAGVSSRTTGNEQFF.

The V call is TRBV2, the J call TRBJ1-5; the D gene is possibly TRBD1 (5 bases). The CDR3 is 15 residues long. The ends were cut back, 3 bases at V and 3 bases at J, with 12 bases in the middle. Germline V gives CDR1 SNHLY, CDR2 FYNNEI. The CDR3 region is CASSESATDNQPQHF. CDR3 DNA sequence: TGTGCCAGCAGTGAGAGTGCGACAGACAATCAGCCCCAGCATTTT.

This clone was picked up one time. This chain links TRBV10-1 with TRBJ2-3; TRBD2 aligns across 7 bases. With V trimmed by 6 bases and J by 1 base, 4 bases remained unmatched. The CDR3 contains 14 residues. Germline loops: CDR1 WNHNN, CDR2 SYGVQD (reference sequence). The CDR3 spells CASSPTSRTDTQYF. CDR3 in DNA: TGCGCCAGCAGCCCGACTAGCCGCACAGATACGCAGTATTTT.